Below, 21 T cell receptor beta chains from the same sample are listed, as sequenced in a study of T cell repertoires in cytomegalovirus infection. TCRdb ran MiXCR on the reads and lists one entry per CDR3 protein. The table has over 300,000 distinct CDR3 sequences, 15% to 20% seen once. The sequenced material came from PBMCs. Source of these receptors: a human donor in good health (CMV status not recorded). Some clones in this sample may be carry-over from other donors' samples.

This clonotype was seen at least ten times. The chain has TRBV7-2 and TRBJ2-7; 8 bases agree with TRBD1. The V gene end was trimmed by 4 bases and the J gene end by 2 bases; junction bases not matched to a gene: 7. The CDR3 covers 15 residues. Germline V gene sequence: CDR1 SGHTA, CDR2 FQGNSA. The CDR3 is CASSSAPGQAYEQYF. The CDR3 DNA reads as TGTGCCAGCAGCTCAGCCCCGGGACAGGCCTACGAGCAGTACTTC.

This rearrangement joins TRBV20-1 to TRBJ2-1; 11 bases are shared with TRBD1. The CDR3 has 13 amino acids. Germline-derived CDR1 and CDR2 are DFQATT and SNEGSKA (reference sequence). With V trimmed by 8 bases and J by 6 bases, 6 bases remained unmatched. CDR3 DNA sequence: TGCAGTTGGTCGGACAGGGGGCTCAATGAGCAGTTCTTC. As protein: CSWSDRGLNEQFF.

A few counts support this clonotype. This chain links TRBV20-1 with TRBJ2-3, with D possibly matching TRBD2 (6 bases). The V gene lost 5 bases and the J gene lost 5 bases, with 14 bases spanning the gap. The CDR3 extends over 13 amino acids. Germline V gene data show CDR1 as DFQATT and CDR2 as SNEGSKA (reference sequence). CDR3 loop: CSARRRAGDTQYF. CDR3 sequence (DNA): TGCAGTGCTCGGAGGAGGGCTGGAGATACGCAGTATTTT.

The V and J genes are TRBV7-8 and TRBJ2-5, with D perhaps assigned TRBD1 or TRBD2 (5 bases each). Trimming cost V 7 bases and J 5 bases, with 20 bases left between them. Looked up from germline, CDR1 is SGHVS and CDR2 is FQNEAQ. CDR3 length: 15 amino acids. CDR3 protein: CASKEIEGSMETQYF. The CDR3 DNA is TGTGCCAGCAAAGAAATAGAGGGGTCGATGGAGACCCAGTACTTC.

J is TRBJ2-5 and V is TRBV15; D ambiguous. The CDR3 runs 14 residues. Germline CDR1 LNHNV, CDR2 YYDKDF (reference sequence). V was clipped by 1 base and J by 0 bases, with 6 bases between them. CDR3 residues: CATSRATYQETQYF. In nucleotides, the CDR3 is TGTGCCACCAGCAGAGCGACATACCAAGAGACCCAGTACTTC.

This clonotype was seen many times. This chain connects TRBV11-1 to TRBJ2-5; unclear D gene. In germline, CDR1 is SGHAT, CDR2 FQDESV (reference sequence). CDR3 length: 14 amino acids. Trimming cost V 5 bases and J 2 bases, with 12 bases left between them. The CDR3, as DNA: TGTGCCAGCAGCCCCCGATGGGGACAAGAGACCCAGTACTTC. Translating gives CASSPRWGQETQYF. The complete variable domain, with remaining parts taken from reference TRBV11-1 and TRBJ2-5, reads EAEVAQSPRYKITEKSQAVAFWCDPISGHATLYWYRQILGQGPELLVQFQDESVVDDSQLPKDRFSAERLKGVDSTLKIQPAELGDSAMYLCASSPRWGQETQYFGPGTRLLVL.

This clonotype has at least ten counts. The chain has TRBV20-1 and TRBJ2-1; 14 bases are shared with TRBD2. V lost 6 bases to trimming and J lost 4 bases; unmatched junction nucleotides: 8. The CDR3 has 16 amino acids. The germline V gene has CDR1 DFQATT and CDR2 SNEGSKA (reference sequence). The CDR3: CSAPTGTSGGYNEQFF. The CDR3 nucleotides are TGCAGTGCGCCGACCGGGACTAGCGGGGGATACAATGAGCAGTTCTTC.

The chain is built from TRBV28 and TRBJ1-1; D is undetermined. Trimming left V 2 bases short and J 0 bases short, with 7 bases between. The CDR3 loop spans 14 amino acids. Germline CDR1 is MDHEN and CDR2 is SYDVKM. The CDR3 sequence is CASSLIQLNTEAFF. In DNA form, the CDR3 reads TGTGCCAGCAGTTTAATACAGCTGAACACTGAAGCTTTCTTT.

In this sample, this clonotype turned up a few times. The CDR3 DNA follows: TGTGCCAGCAGCTCGGGGGGGGCTGGGGCCAACGTCCTGACTTTC. Translating gives CASSSGGAGANVLTF. This sequence joins TRBV7-2 and TRBJ2-6; 8 bases agree with TRBD2. Germline CDR1 is SGHTA and CDR2 is FQGNSA. This CDR3 contains 15 residues. V lost 4 bases to trimming and J lost 2 bases; unmatched junction nucleotides: 1.

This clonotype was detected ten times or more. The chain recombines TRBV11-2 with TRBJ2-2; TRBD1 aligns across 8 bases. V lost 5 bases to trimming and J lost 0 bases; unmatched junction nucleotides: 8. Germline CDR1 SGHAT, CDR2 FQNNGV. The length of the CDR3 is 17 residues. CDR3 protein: CASSPGTGLANTGELFF. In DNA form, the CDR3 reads TGTGCCAGCAGCCCCGGGACAGGACTCGCGAACACCGGGGAGCTGTTTTTT. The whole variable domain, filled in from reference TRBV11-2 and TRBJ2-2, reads EAGVAQSPRYKIIEKRQSVAFWCNPISGHATLYWYQQILGQGPKLLIQFQNNGVVDDSQLPKDRFSAERLKGVDSTLKIQPAKLEDSAVYLCASSPGTGLANTGELFFGEGSRLTVL.

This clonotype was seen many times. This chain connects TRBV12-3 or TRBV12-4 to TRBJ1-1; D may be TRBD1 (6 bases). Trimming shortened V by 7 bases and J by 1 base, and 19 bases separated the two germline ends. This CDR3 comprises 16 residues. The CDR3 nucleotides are TGTGCCAGCACCGTCCGAGGGGGGGGCCAGAACACTGAAGCTTTCTTT. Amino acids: CASTVRGGGQNTEAFF.

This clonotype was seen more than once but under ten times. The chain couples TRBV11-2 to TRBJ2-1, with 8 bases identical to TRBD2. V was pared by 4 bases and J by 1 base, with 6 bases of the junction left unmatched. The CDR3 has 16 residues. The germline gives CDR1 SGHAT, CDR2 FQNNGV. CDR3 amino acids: CASSSLSGESYNEQFF. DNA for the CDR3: TGTGCCAGCAGCTCCCTTAGCGGGGAATCCTACAATGAGCAGTTCTTC.

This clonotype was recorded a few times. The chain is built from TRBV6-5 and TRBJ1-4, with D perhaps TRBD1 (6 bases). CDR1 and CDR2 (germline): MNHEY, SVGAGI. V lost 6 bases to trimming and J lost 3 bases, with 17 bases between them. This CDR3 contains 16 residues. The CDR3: CASRRLFGTPNEKLFF. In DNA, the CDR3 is TGTGCCAGCAGACGTTTATTTGGGACACCTAATGAAAAACTGTTTTTT.

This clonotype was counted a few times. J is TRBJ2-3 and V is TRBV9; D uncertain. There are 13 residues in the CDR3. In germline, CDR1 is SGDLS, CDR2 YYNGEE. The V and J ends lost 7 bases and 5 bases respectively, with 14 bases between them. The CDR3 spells CASSAGEKDTQYF. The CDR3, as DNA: TGTGCCAGCTCCGCAGGAGAAAAAGATACGCAGTATTTT.

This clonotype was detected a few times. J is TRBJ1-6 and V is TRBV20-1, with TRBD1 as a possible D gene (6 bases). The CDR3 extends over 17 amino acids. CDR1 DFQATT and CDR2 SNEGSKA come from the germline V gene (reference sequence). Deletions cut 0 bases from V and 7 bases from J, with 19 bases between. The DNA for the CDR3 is TGCAGTGCTAGAGACCCTGCCGACCGACAGGAGAATTCACCCCTCCACTTT. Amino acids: CSARDPADRQENSPLHF.

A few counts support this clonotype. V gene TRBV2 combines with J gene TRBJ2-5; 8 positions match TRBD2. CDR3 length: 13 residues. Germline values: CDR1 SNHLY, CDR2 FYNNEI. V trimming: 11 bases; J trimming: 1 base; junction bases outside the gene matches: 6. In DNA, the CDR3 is TGTGCCGACGGGAGGGAACCCCAAGAGACCCAGTACTTC. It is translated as CADGREPQETQYF.

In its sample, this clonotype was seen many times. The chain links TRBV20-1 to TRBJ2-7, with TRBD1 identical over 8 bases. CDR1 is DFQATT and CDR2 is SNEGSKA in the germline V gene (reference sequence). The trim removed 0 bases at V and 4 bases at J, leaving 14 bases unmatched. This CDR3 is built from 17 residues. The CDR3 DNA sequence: TGCAGTGCTAGAGATTCCCCAGGACAGGGTTTGGGGTACGAGCAGTACTTC. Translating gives CSARDSPGQGLGYEQYF.

The chain's CDR3 is CSAFGSNQPQHF. CDR3 sequence (DNA): TGCAGTGCGTTCGGTAGCAATCAGCCCCAGCATTTT. The chain employs TRBV20-1 and TRBJ1-5; no definite D call. The ends were cut back, 6 bases at V and 0 bases at J, with 6 bases in the middle. The CDR3 is 12 residues long. CDR1 DFQATT and CDR2 SNEGSKA come from the germline V gene (reference sequence).

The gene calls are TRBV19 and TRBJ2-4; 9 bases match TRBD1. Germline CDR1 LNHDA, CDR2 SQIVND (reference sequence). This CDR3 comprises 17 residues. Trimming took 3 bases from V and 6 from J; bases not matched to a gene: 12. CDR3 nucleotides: TGTGCCAGTAGTATCCGGGACAGGGTCAGTAATAGAAACATTCAGTACTTC. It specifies CASSIRDRVSNRNIQYF.

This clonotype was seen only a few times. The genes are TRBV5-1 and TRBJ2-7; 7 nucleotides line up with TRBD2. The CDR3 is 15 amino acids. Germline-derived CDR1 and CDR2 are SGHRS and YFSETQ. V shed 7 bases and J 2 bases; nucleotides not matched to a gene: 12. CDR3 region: CASRRSSGLPYEQYF. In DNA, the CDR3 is TGCGCCAGCCGTCGGTCTAGCGGCCTGCCCTACGAGCAGTACTTC.

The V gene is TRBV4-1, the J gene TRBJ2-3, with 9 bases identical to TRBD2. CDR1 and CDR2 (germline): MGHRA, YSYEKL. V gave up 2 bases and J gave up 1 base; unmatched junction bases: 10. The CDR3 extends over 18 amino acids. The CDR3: CASSQPMVRTSGTDTQYF. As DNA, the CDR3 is TGCGCCAGCAGCCAACCCATGGTGCGGACTAGCGGCACAGATACGCAGTATTTT.